The present T cell receptor (beta chain) was sequenced within a study of identical twins. The study's findings and limits: Model-predicted out-of-frame TCR alpha sharing fell below observed values in monozygotic twins.

With respect to this clonotype: Its antigen is currently unknown.

Via MiXCR, TCRdb re-called the 5' RACE reads, giving one row per CDR3 protein. Of more than 350,000 distinct CDR3 sequences listed, approximately 9.1% were seen once; the top ten hold approximately 9.3%. Every sampled donor was Caucasian and healthy. The V end lost 6 bases, the J end lost 5 bases, and 13 bases lay between the germline ends. Germline CDR1 SQVTM, CDR2 ANQGSEA. The CDR3 loop spans 13 amino acids. The receptor comes from a woman aged 45-65 years in good health. The chain employs TRBV29-1 and TRBJ1-4; D may be TRBD1 (5 bases). Sequenced material: naive T cells sorted from blood. CDR3 nucleotide sequence: TGCAGCGTCCAAGGGGCAGGGAATGAAAAACTGTTTTTT. The encoded protein is CSVQGAGNEKLFF.